This section outlines one T cell receptor beta chain sequence together with its context. There is no known antigen for this receptor. No base qualities exist here, and no much larger clone lies one base off it. CD8 naive samples were obtained by positive selection for CCR7 among CD45RO-negative cells, yielding a CD45RA+CCR7+ population from which TemRA cells were excluded. The donors were healthy, HIV-negative adults who had no recently reported acute infections or vaccinations. Every donor was a Caucasian adult living in Nashville, Tennessee, USA. Blood was collected by leukapheresis, and PBMCs were isolated by Ficoll-Histopaque density gradient centrifugation and then cryopreserved in liquid nitrogen vapor phase. Purity and quantity of every magnetically sorted T cell population were checked by analytical flow cytometry. Genomic DNA was isolated from each sorted fraction and quantified by UV absorbance on a Nanodrop 2000c.

This sample stems from a study of shared clonotypes between healthy human individuals (dated by TCRdb to the early 2020s). At the level of the whole study: The cohort included a few men and two women between 18 and 49 years of age. Per donor, leukapheresis produced somewhere between about 0.94 and 9.5 billion PBMCs. To increase sequencing depth and limit assay-specific biases, TCR repertoire library preparation and sequencing were carried out by different laboratories using diverse techniques. The study deeply sequenced blood TCR repertoires of about 5 healthy adults to estimate repertoire size and the extent of clonotype sharing between individuals. Per donor, three plates each were used for CD4 naive and CD4 memory, two for CD8 naive, and one for CD8 memory.

The paper's findings and limits, for the study overall: Sharing across several donors was observed for approximately 5% of naive CD4, over 3% of naive CD8, over 2% of memory CD4, and about 0.38% of memory CD8 clonotypes. Compared with non-shared clonotypes, the clonotypes found in all four sorted-subset donors had higher generation probabilities. Naive subsets generally had larger estimated clonotype richness than memory subsets. Incomplete sequencing was indicated by rarefaction of sorted-subset datasets, despite the large sequencing depth. Only blood was sampled, and tissue TCR repertoires likely differ from those in blood. Pairwise subsampling led to the expectation that sequencing depth would affect the degree of clonotype sharing among donors. The small number of donors limited the genetic and exposure-history diversity represented.

The CDR3 holds 15 amino acids from the cysteine to the phenylalanine. Only the CDR3 DNA stays, 45 bases, in frame from base 1. Deletion took 1 base off V and 3 bases off J, with a span of 12 bases between the germline ends. The germline V gene yields SGHVS for CDR1 and FNYEAQ for CDR2. TCR CDR3 regions were amplified from genomic DNA by multiplex PCR using the deep immunoSEQ assay. Genomic DNA extracted from each cell subset was distributed evenly over all wells of several immunoSEQ 96-well plates, and each plate served as one replicate. Each replicate PCR for sorted subsets received around 200 ng genomic DNA, equal to about 30,000 T cell genomes. The purified libraries were quantified using a Qubit 3.0 fluorometer, sized with a Bioanalyzer 2100, and then quantified again using the KAPA Library Quantification kit. Every immunoSEQ 96-well plate was sequenced on a dedicated single-read 150-cycle Illumina NextSeq 550 flow cell. The original pipeline was this. The immunoSEQ output contained only junctional sequences without quality scores, so filtering could not match that applied to full-length reads. To assign V/J genes and CDR3, sequences were annotated using PyIR, a Python wrapper for IgBLAST v1.9, with IMGT germline references. Reads were filtered out if the reads had weak V/J assignments (E-value above 1e-6), no CDR3, stop codons, out-of-frame junctions, or ambiguous translated residues. V3J clonotypes were defined as sequences sharing the same inferred V gene, J gene, and CDR3 amino acid sequence. To compute the percentage overlap between repertoires, the number of shared unique clonotypes was divided by the size of the smaller repertoire. Repertoire richness was assessed with RTK rarefaction, the Chao1 estimator, and Recon v2.1 estimates of unobserved clonotypes. OLGA was used to compute generation probabilities for all TCRbeta clonotypes that the gDNA method yielded from a handful of donors. This is the immuneACCESS table as TCRdb keeps it, with only in-frame sequences that have V and J called. A part of the clones is gone; compared with another copy, unresolved V genes explain less than half, and the rest is unexplained. Clone size and the V and J calls come from that table; the DNA yielded D and trimming. In all, the sample holds about 820,000 clones, and almost 95% of those were seen once. In total, the top ten clones hold more than 20% of the sample.

The sequence was obtained from a man aged 25-45 years in good health. The sample consisted of naive CD8+ T cells sorted from blood. The label giving this sample's cell subset or site can be read as: CD45RA+CCR7+. This chain joins TRBV7-6 to TRBJ1-1; a confident D gene designation cannot be given. The DNA reads as follows: TGTGCCAGCAGCTTAGAATGGGGTCTGCACACTGAAGCTTTCTTT. Its product reads: CASSLEWGLHTEAFF.